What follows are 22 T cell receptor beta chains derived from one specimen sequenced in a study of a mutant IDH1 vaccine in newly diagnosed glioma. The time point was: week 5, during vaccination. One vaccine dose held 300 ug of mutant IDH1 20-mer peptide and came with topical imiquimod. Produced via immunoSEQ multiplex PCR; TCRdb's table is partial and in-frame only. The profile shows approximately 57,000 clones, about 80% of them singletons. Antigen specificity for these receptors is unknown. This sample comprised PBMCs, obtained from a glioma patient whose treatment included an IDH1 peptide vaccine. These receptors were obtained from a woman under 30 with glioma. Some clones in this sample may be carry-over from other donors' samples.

The CDR3 DNA reads TGTGCCAGTAGTGCAAGACAGGGTAGCAATCAGCCCCAGCATTTT. Translating it yields CASSARQGSNQPQHF. The V call is TRBV19, the J call TRBJ1-5; 7 bases map to TRBD1. J lost 0 bases, V lost 5 bases, and 4 bases had no gene match. This CDR3 region has 15 residues. Germline values: CDR1 LNHDA, CDR2 SQIVND (reference sequence).

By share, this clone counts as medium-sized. In DNA form, the CDR3 reads TGTGCCAGCAGCCAAGTCGGAGGAAGCTATGGCTACACCTTC. Protein: CASSQVGGSYGYTF. The chain uses TRBV14 and TRBJ1-2; D gene uncertain. The germline gives CDR1 SGHDN, CDR2 FVKESK. The CDR3 contains 14 residues. With 1 base removed from V and 4 bases from J, the gap between germline ends came to 10 bases. The variable domain in full, with the rest retrieved from reference TRBV14 and TRBJ1-2, is EAGVTQFPSHSVIEKGQTVTLRCDPISGHDNLYWYRRVMGKEIKFLLHFVKESKQDESGMPNNRFLAERTGGTYSTLKVQPAELEDSGVYFCASSQVGGSYGYTFGSGTRLTVV.

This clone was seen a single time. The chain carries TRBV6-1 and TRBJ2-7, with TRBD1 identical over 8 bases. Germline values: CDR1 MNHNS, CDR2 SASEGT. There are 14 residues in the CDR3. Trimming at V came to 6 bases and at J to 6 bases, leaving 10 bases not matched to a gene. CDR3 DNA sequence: TGTGCCAGCAGCGTTGTGACAGGGGTAAGCGAGCAGTACTTC. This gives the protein CASSVVTGVSEQYF.

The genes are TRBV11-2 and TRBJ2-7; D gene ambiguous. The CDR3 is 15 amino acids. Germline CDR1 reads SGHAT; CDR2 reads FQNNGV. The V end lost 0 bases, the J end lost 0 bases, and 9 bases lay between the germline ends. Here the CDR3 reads CASSLDQDNSYEQYF. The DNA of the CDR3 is TGTGCCAGCAGCTTAGATCAGGATAACTCCTACGAGCAGTACTTC.

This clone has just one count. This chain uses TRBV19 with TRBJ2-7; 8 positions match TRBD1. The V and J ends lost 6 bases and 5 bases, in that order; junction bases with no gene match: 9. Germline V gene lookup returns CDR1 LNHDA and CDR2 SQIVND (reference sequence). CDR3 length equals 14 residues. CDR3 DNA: TGTGCCAGTAGGCCTACAGGGGGTAGAAACGAGCAGTACTTC. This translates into CASRPTGGRNEQYF. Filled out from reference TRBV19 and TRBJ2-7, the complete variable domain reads DGGITQSPKYLFRKEGQNVTLSCEQNLNHDAMYWYRQDPGQGLRLIYYSQIVNDFQKGDIAEGYSVSREKKESFPLTVTSAQKNPTAFYLCASRPTGGRNEQYFGPGTRLTVT.

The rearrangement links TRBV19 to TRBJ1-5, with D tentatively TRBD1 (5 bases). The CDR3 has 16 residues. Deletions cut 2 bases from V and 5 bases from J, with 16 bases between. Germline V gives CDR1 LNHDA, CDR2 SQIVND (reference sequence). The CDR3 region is CASSISPGPGDQPQHF. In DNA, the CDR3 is TGTGCCAGTAGTATAAGCCCGGGGCCTGGAGATCAGCCCCAGCATTTT.

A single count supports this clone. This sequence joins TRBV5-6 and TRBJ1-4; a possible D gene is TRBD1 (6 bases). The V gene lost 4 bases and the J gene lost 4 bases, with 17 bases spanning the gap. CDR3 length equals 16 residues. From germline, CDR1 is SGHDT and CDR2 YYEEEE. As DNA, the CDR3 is TGTGCCAGCAGCCCGTGGGATAACAGGGATAATGAAAAACTGTTTTTT. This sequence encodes CASSPWDNRDNEKLFF.

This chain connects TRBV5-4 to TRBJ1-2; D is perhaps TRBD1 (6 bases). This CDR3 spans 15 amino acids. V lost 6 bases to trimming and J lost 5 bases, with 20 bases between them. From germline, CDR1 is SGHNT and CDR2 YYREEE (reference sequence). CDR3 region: CASTTGVQGGYGYTF. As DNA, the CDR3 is TGTGCCAGCACCACCGGTGTACAGGGAGGATATGGCTACACCTTC. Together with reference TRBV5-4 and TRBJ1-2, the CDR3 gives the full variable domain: ETGVTQSPTHLIKTRGQQVTLRCSSQSGHNTVSWYQQALGQGPQFIFQYYREEENGRGNFPPRFSGLQFPNYSSELNVNALELDDSALYLCASTTGVQGGYGYTFGSGTRLTVV.

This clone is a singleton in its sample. The CDR3 region is CASSLGGYSGNTIYF. The CDR3 DNA is TGTGCCAGCAGCTTAGGGGGGTATTCTGGAAACACCATATATTTT. This chain joins TRBV7-9 and TRBJ1-3; maybe TRBD1 (5 bases). The V end lost 1 base, the J end lost 1 base, and 8 bases lay between the germline ends. Germline V gives CDR1 SEHNR, CDR2 FQNEAQ (reference sequence). The CDR3 runs to 15 residues.

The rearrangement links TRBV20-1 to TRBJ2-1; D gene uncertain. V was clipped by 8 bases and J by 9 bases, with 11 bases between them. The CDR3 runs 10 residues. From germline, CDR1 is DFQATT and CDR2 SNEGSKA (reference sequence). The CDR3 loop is CSPQRIEQFF. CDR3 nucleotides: TGCAGTCCCCAGCGAATTGAGCAGTTCTTC.

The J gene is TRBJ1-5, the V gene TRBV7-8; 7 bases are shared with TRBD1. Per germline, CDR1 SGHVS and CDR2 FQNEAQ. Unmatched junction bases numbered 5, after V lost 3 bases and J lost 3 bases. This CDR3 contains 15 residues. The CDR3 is CASSFSTGTNQPQHF. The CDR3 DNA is TGTGCCAGCAGCTTTTCGACAGGGACCAATCAGCCCCAGCATTTT.

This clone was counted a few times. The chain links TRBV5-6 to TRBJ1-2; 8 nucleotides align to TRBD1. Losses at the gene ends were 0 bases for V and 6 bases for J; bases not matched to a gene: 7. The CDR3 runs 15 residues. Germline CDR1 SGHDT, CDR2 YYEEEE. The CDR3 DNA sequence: TGTGCCAGCAGCTTGGCGGGACAGGTCCTTCATGGCTACACCTTC. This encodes CASSLAGQVLHGYTF.

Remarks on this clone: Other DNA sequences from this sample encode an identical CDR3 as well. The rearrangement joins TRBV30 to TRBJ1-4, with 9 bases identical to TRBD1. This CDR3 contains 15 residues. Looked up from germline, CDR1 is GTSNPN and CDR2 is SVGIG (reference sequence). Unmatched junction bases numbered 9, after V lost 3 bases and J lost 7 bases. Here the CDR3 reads CAWRSGGQGFEKLFF. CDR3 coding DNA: TGTGCCTGGAGAAGTGGGGGACAGGGATTTGAAAAACTGTTTTTT. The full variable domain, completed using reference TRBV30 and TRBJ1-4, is SQTIHQWPATLVQPVGSPLSLECTVEGTSNPNLYWYRQAAGRGLQLLFYSVGIGQISSEVPQNLSASRPQDRQFILSSKKLLLSDSGFYLCAWRSGGQGFEKLFFGSGTQLSVL.

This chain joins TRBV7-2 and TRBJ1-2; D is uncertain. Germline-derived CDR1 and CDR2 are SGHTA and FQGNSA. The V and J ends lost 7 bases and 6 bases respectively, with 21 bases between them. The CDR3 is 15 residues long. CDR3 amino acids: CASILGSPQRDGYTF. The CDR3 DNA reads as TGTGCCAGCATCCTAGGGAGCCCCCAGCGGGATGGCTACACCTTC.

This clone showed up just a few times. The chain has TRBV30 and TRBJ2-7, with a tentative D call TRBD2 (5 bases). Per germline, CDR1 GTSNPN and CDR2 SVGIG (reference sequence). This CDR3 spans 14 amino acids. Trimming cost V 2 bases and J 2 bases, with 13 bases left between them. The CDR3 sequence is CAWSPRGGTYEQYF. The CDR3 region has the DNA TGTGCCTGGAGTCCCCGGGGTGGAACCTACGAGCAGTACTTC. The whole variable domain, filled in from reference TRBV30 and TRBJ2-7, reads SQTIHQWPATLVQPVGSPLSLECTVEGTSNPNLYWYRQAAGRGLQLLFYSVGIGQISSEVPQNLSASRPQDRQFILSSKKLLLSDSGFYLCAWSPRGGTYEQYFGPGTRLTVT.

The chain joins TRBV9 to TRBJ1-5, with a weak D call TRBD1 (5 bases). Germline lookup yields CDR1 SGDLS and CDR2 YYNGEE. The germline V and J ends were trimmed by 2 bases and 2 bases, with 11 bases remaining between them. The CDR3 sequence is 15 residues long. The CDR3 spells CASSVGEGRNQPQHF. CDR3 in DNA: TGTGCCAGCAGCGTTGGAGAGGGACGCAATCAGCCCCAGCATTTT.

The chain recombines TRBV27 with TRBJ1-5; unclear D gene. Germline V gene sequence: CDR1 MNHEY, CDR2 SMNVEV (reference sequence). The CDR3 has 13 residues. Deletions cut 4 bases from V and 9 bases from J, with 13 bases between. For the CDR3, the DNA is TGTGCCAGCAGTTCACGGACCTCCGGGCCCCAGCATTTT. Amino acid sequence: CASSSRTSGPQHF.

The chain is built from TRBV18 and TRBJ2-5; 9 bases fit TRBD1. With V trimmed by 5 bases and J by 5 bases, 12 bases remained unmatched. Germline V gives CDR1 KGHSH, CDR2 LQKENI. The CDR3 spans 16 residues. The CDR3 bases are TGTGCCAGCTCATCTGTAACAGGGGGCGCAGGGGAGACCCAGTACTTC. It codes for CASSSVTGGAGETQYF.

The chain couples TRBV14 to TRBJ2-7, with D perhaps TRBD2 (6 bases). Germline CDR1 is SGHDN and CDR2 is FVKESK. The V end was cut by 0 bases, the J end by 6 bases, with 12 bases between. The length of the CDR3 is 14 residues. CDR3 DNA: TGTGCCAGCAGCCAAGACCCGGGAGTGGGCGAGCAGTACTTC. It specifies CASSQDPGVGEQYF.

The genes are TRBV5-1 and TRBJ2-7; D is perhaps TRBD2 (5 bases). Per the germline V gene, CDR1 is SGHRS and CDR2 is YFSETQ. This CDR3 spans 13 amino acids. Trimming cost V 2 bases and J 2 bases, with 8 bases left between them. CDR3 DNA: TGCGCCAGCAGCTTCGGGGATGCCTACGAGCAGTACTTC. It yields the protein CASSFGDAYEQYF.

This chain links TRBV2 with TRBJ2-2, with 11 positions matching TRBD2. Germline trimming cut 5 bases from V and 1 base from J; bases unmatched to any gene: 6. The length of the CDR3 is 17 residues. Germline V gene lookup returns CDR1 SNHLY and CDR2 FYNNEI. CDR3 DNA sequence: TGTGCCAGCAGTCGCGGACTAGCGGGCTTGAACACCGGGGAGCTGTTTTTT. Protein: CASSRGLAGLNTGELFF.

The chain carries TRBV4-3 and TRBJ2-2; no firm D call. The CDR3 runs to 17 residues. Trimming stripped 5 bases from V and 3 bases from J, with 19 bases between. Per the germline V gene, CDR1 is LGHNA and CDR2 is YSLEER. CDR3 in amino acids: CASSDGSKIPDTGELFF. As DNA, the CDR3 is TGCGCCAGCAGCGACGGGTCCAAGATCCCGGACACCGGGGAGCTGTTTTTT.